This T cell receptor (beta chain) derives from a study of cytomegalovirus exposure and HLA in healthy donors. A note on this clone: What it binds is unknown.

Study results and caveats: According to a subsequent analysis, TCR clusters from the first cohort were inclined to appear together in the 90 to 150 validation repertoires.

V was pared by 6 bases and J by 1 base, with 19 bases between. Germline V gene lookup returns CDR1 MNHEY and CDR2 SMNVEV (reference sequence). The CDR3 totals 16 residues. Only in-frame clones appear in the TCRdb table, and some are missing; sequencing was by immunoSEQ multiplex PCR. This sample has 200,000 or so clones, with 84% found just once. The gene calls are TRBV27 and TRBJ2-7; no firm D call. The TCR was taken from a man aged 18 to 29 in good health and CMV-seropositive. Material for sequencing was PBMCs. CDR3 protein: CASSLSPDWISYEQYF. In DNA form, the CDR3 reads TGTGCCAGCAGCCTATCCCCAGACTGGATTTCCTACGAGCAGTACTTC.